These 26 T cell receptor beta chains originate from one sample sequenced in a study of cytomegalovirus exposure and HLA in healthy donors listed by TCRdb under 2017. Library method: the immunoSEQ multiplex PCR assay. For the multiplex PCR, a mixture combining 60 forward primers for TCR Vbeta segments and 13 reverse primers for TCR Jbeta segments was used. TCRdb took over this immuneACCESS table, retaining in-frame rearrangements with V and J assigned. Such tables are incomplete; in checked studies, under half of the missing clones stem from an unresolved V gene, and the remainder is unexplained. This sample gives approximately 130,000 clones in total; roughly 82% of them show up just once. The ten largest clones add up to 2% to 3% of the sample. Input material: PBMCs. The origin of the receptors is a man in his fifties or sixties in good health and CMV-seronegative.

The chain recombines TRBV4-2 with TRBJ1-1, with 9 bases aligning to TRBD1. This CDR3 is built from 17 residues. Germline CDR1 reads LGHNA; CDR2 reads YNFKEQ. The V and J ends lost 4 bases and 0 bases, in that order; junction bases with no gene match: 9. CDR3 sequence (DNA): TGTGCCAGCAGCCCCCGCCCCGGGACAGGGATGAACACTGAAGCTTTCTTT. Protein product: CASSPRPGTGMNTEAFF.

This rearrangement joins TRBV4-2 to TRBJ1-1, with unresolved D. Germline V gives CDR1 LGHNA, CDR2 YNFKEQ. This CDR3 region has 16 residues. Deletions cut 3 bases from V and 3 bases from J, with 17 bases between. The CDR3 here is CASSHLPERPDTEAFF. CDR3 in DNA: TGTGCCAGCAGCCACCTGCCGGAGAGGCCGGACACTGAAGCTTTCTTT.

V usage is TRBV7-3 and J usage is TRBJ1-1; 8 bases fit TRBD1. Trimming took 5 bases from V and 1 from J; bases not matched to a gene: 3. Germline loops: CDR1 SGHTA, CDR2 FQGTGA. This CDR3 is 14 amino acids long. CDR3 DNA: TGTGCCAGCAGCCCGGACAGGGCGAACACTGAAGCTTTCTTT. It yields the protein CASSPDRANTEAFF.

The rearrangement uses TRBV7-9 and TRBJ2-7, with TRBD2 matching 8 bases. Germline CDR1 reads SEHNR; CDR2 reads FQNEAQ (reference sequence). This CDR3 contains 13 residues. V lost 11 bases, J lost 8 bases, and 14 bases stayed unmatched. The CDR3 reads CAGGPPGGRKQYF. CDR3 DNA sequence: TGTGCCGGGGGACCCCCGGGAGGGCGCAAGCAGTACTTC.

The gene calls are TRBV2 and TRBJ1-5, with D possibly matching TRBD1 (5 bases). This CDR3 has 11 residues. Trimming took off 7 bases at V and 12 bases at J, with 13 bases between the two ends. The germline V gene encodes CDR1 SNHLY and CDR2 FYNNEI. As DNA, the CDR3 is TGTGCCAGCACCGGGCGGGACCACCAGCATTTT. It yields the protein CASTGRDHQHF. Based on the CDR3 plus reference TRBV2 and TRBJ1-5, the full variable domain is EPEVTQTPSHQVTQMGQEVILRCVPISNHLYFYWYRQILGQKVEFLVSFYNNEISEKSEIFDDQFSVERPDGSNFTLKIRSTKLEDSAMYFCASTGRDHQHFGDGTRLSIL.

About this clone: Other DNA variants within this sample encode the same CDR3. J is TRBJ2-5 and V is TRBV5-1, with 8 bases matching TRBD1. V lost 0 bases and J lost 5; bases outside the gene matches: 0. CDR1 SGHRS and CDR2 YFSETQ come from the germline V gene. The CDR3 is 13 residues long. The CDR3 is CASSLGQGETQYF. DNA of the CDR3: TGCGCCAGCAGCTTGGGACAGGGGGAGACCCAGTACTTC.

The V gene is TRBV6-1, the J gene TRBJ2-7; maybe TRBD2 (6 bases). V was clipped by 2 bases and J by 0 bases, with 11 bases between them. The CDR3 is made up of 15 amino acids. Germline V gene lookup returns CDR1 MNHNS and CDR2 SASEGT. The CDR3 sequence: CASSERWGVSYEQYF. CDR3 nucleotides: TGTGCCAGCAGTGAACGTTGGGGGGTCTCCTACGAGCAGTACTTC.

The chain combines TRBV18 with TRBJ2-1; TRBD1 matches at 9 bases. Germline V CDR1 and CDR2: KGHSH, LQKENI. Trimming cost V 3 bases and J 1 base; bases outside gene matches: 4. This CDR3 comprises 16 residues. The CDR3 nucleotides read TGTGCCAGCTCACCGCTCGACAGGGGGTCCTACAATGAGCAGTTCTTC. Its protein is CASSPLDRGSYNEQFF. Based on the CDR3 plus reference TRBV18 and TRBJ2-1, the full variable domain is NAGVMQNPRHLVRRRGQEARLRCSPMKGHSHVYWYRQLPEEGLKFMVYLQKENIIDESGMPKERFSAEFPKEGPSILRIQQVVRGDSAAYFCASSPLDRGSYNEQFFGPGTRLTVL.

DNA for the CDR3: TGTGCCAGCAGGAACCCCGGACAGAACACTGAAGCTTTCTTT. Translated, it gives CASRNPGQNTEAFF. The rearrangement links TRBV6-1 to TRBJ1-1; tentative D call: TRBD1 (5 bases). This CDR3 region has 14 residues. The V and J ends lost 6 bases and 1 base respectively, with 12 bases between them. The germline CDR1 and CDR2 sequences are MNHNS and SASEGT.

This clone appeared a single time. This chain uses TRBV5-1 with TRBJ2-5; TRBD2 might be the D (5 bases). V dropped 0 bases and J dropped 1 base, with 7 bases sitting between them. Per the germline V gene, CDR1 is SGHRS and CDR2 is YFSETQ. This CDR3 comprises 14 residues. In nucleotides, the CDR3 is TGCGCCAGCAGCTTGGGGACTCTCCAAGAGACCCAGTACTTC. Translation: CASSLGTLQETQYF. Combining the CDR3 with reference TRBV5-1 and TRBJ2-5 gives the whole variable domain KAGVTQTPRYLIKTRGQQVTLSCSPISGHRSVSWYQQTPGQGLQFLFEYFSETQRNKGNFPGRFSGRQFSNSRSEMNVSTLELGDSALYLCASSLGTLQETQYFGPGTRLLVL.

This clone was observed once. The chain combines TRBV19 with TRBJ1-5, with D possibly matching TRBD1 (6 bases). The germline V gene has CDR1 LNHDA and CDR2 SQIVND (reference sequence). The CDR3 totals 17 residues. Deletions cut 1 base from V and 3 bases from J, with 16 bases between. Here the CDR3 reads CASSIGSGQQFNQPQHF. For the CDR3, the DNA is TGTGCCAGTAGTATAGGCTCAGGACAGCAATTCAATCAGCCCCAGCATTTT.

The chain recombines TRBV28 with TRBJ1-1; D remains ambiguous. The CDR3 is 12 residues long. The V end lost 10 bases, the J end lost 3 bases, and 12 bases lay between the germline ends. In germline, CDR1 is MDHEN, CDR2 SYDVKM. The CDR3 DNA is TGTGCCATCGTAGGCGGGTACACTGAAGCTTTCTTT. It yields the protein CAIVGGYTEAFF.

The chain uses TRBV6-1 and TRBJ1-4; a weak D match, TRBD1 (6 bases). Between the trimmed V and J ends, which lost 6 bases and 7 bases, there was a span of 18 bases. The CDR3 runs 15 residues. CDR1 is MNHNS, CDR2 SASEGT, per germline. CDR3 residues: CASRPDRQDFEKLFF. CDR3 nucleotides: TGTGCCAGCAGACCAGATCGACAGGATTTTGAAAAACTGTTTTTT.

The rearrangement uses TRBV30 and TRBJ1-1; D call uncertain. Trimming removed 5 bases at V and 11 bases at J, with 15 bases between. This CDR3 is 11 amino acids long. The germline V gene has CDR1 GTSNPN and CDR2 SVGIG (reference sequence). The CDR3 loop is CAWGVGAGAFF. The CDR3 coding sequence is TGTGCCTGGGGGGTGGGAGCTGGGGCTTTCTTT. Filled out from reference TRBV30 and TRBJ1-1, the complete variable domain reads SQTIHQWPATLVQPVGSPLSLECTVEGTSNPNLYWYRQAAGRGLQLLFYSVGIGQISSEVPQNLSASRPQDRQFILSSKKLLLSDSGFYLCAWGVGAGAFFGQGTRLTVV.

The V and J genes are TRBV5-1 and TRBJ1-1; D may be TRBD1 (5 bases). The V gene lost 4 bases and the J gene lost 8 bases, with 12 bases spanning the gap. The CDR3 has 12 amino acids. In germline, CDR1 is SGHRS, CDR2 YFSETQ. The CDR3 protein is CASSAWGDEAFF. CDR3 DNA: TGCGCCAGCAGCGCCTGGGGGGACGAAGCTTTCTTT.

The chain has TRBV6-6 and TRBJ2-5; D gene unclear. The J call is doubtful: the DNA matches TRBJ2-7 better. The CDR3 totals 12 residues. Germline loops: CDR1 MNHNY, CDR2 SVGAGI (reference sequence). CDR3 DNA sequence: TGTGCCAGCAGCCCTACCTCCTACGAGCAGTACTTC. Its protein product is CASSPTSYEQYF.

V is TRBV6-5 and J is TRBJ1-4, with 9 bases matching TRBD1. This CDR3 region has 15 residues. V lost 6 bases, J lost 8 bases, and 10 bases stayed unmatched. Germline values: CDR1 MNHEY, CDR2 SVGAGI. In nucleotides, the CDR3 is TGTGCCAGCAGGAACAGGGGGCTGAACGGGGAAAAACTGTTTTTT. This sequence encodes CASRNRGLNGEKLFF.

V usage is TRBV4-2 and J usage is TRBJ1-3, with D perhaps matching TRBD1 (5 bases). Germline V gene sequence: CDR1 LGHNA, CDR2 YNFKEQ. The CDR3 covers 12 residues. The ends were cut back, 5 bases at V and 10 bases at J, with 12 bases in the middle. CDR3 DNA: TGTGCCAGCAGCGCCCAGGGCGAGACCATATATTTT. Amino acids: CASSAQGETIYF.

This clone occurred a few times. V and J are TRBV6-1 and TRBJ1-1; 12 nucleotides align to TRBD1. J lost 6 bases, V lost 3 bases, and 14 bases had no gene match. Germline CDR1 and CDR2: MNHNS and SASEGT. The length of the CDR3 is 18 residues. As DNA, the CDR3 is TGTGCCAGCAGTGAGTCCCTCCGGGACAGGGGGCCGACGGCTGAAGCTTTCTTT. It is translated as CASSESLRDRGPTAEAFF.

The chain recombines TRBV6-5 with TRBJ2-2; 8 bases are shared with TRBD1. In germline, CDR1 is MNHEY, CDR2 SVGAGI. V lost 1 base, J lost 5 bases, and 6 bases stayed unmatched. The CDR3 spans 16 residues. CDR3 nucleotide sequence: TGTGCCAGCAGTTACTGGTCCCAGGGGGCAACCGGGGAGCTGTTTTTT. Its protein product is CASSYWSQGATGELFF.

The chain carries TRBV9 and TRBJ2-3, with 8 positions matching TRBD2. The CDR3 loop spans 15 amino acids. The germline V gene encodes CDR1 SGDLS and CDR2 YYNGEE. Unmatched junction bases numbered 6, after V lost 5 bases and J lost 1 base. Here the CDR3 reads CASRGLSGGTDTQYF. The DNA of the CDR3 is TGTGCCAGCAGGGGCCTTAGCGGGGGCACAGATACGCAGTATTTT. Looking up the rest from reference TRBV9 and TRBJ2-3 gives the full variable domain: DSGVTQTPKHLITATGQRVTLRCSPRSGDLSVYWYQQSLDQGLQFLIQYYNGEERAKGNILERFSAQQFPDLHSELNLSSLELGDSALYFCASRGLSGGTDTQYFGPGTRLTVL.

The gene calls are TRBV6-6 and TRBJ1-5; D may be TRBD1 (6 bases). Germline-derived CDR1 and CDR2 are MNHNY and SVGAGI (reference sequence). V lost 5 bases, J lost 4 bases, and 12 bases lay in between. The CDR3 consists of 14 residues. CDR3: CASSTQGWNQPQHF. CDR3 sequence (DNA): TGTGCCAGCAGTACACAGGGTTGGAATCAGCCCCAGCATTTT.

The chain combines TRBV18 with TRBJ2-1; D unresolved. Germline CDR1 and CDR2: KGHSH and LQKENI. The CDR3 length is 12 residues. Between the trimmed V and J ends, which lost 6 bases and 9 bases, there was a span of 12 bases. The CDR3 DNA sequence: TGTGCCAGCTCGCACTATATAGGTGAGCAGTTCTTC. Translation gives CASSHYIGEQFF.

This chain links TRBV19 with TRBJ1-1; 7 bases match TRBD1. The CDR3 loop spans 12 amino acids. Germline V gives CDR1 LNHDA, CDR2 SQIVND (reference sequence). Trimming at V came to 4 bases and at J to 8 bases, leaving 4 bases not matched to a gene. The CDR3 sequence is CASSKGAGEAFF. Here the CDR3 DNA reads TGTGCCAGTAGTAAGGGGGCAGGAGAAGCTTTCTTT.

V usage is TRBV19 and J usage is TRBJ1-2; tentatively, D is TRBD1 (5 bases). This CDR3 is 15 amino acids long. V was trimmed by 2 bases and J by 6 bases, leaving 16 bases between them. In germline, CDR1 is LNHDA, CDR2 SQIVND (reference sequence). CDR3: CASSISGFKTDGYTF. CDR3 bases: TGTGCCAGTAGTATATCAGGGTTTAAGACTGATGGCTACACCTTC.

This chain links TRBV30 with TRBJ2-1, with 13 positions matching TRBD2. V gave up 0 bases and J gave up 6 bases; unmatched junction bases: 2. CDR1 is GTSNPN and CDR2 is SVGIG in the germline V gene (reference sequence). The CDR3 is 15 residues long. The CDR3 protein is CAWSVLAGGPNEQFF. In DNA, the CDR3 is TGTGCCTGGAGTGTACTAGCGGGGGGGCCCAATGAGCAGTTCTTC.